The 21 T cell receptor beta chains listed next were all sequenced from one sample in a study of read filtering for tumor transcriptome and immune sequencing. This library used around 0.4 ug RNA and molecular barcoded adaptors spanning alpha/delta and beta/gamma chains. TCRdb reprocessed the reads with MiXCR, giving one entry per CDR3 protein. Of 25,000 to 35,000 distinct CDR3 sequences in the sample, under 20% were seen once. Sequenced input: a population of CD138-negative cells sorted from bone marrow. These TCRs come from a donor at least 40 years old with multiple myeloma.

Remarks on this clonotype: This may stem from a read error, because a much larger clone lies one nucleotide away. CDR3 in amino acids: CSAREPSNIDTQYF. The DNA of the CDR3 is TGCAGTGCTAGAGAGCCTAGCAACATAGATACGCAGTATTTT. The chain carries TRBV20-1 and TRBJ2-3; the D gene is possibly TRBD2 (5 bases). The germline V and J ends were trimmed by 0 bases and 5 bases, with 12 bases remaining between them. The CDR3 is made up of 14 amino acids. CDR1 is DFQATT, CDR2 SNEGSKA, per germline (reference sequence).

This chain uses TRBV6-5 with TRBJ1-2; weak D call: TRBD1 (5 bases). The CDR3 is 13 residues long. V was cut by 10 bases and J by 6 bases, with 18 bases left in between. Germline CDR1 and CDR2: MNHEY and SVGAGI. The chain's CDR3 is CAISVSDSDGYTF. For the CDR3, the DNA is TGTGCCATCAGCGTTTCAGACAGCGATGGCTACACCTTC.

The sample holds many counts of this clonotype. The rearrangement links TRBV5-1 to TRBJ2-1, with a weak D call TRBD1 (6 bases). CDR1 SGHRS and CDR2 YFSETQ come from the germline V gene. The V end was cut by 1 base, the J end by 3 bases, with 8 bases between. The CDR3 has 14 amino acids. As DNA, the CDR3 is TGCGCCAGCAGCTTGTCGGGACACTACAATGAGCAGTTCTTC. Its translation: CASSLSGHYNEQFF.

This clonotype was seen at least ten times. The chain has TRBV20-1 and TRBJ2-2; TRBD2 aligns across 16 bases. The CDR3 is 17 amino acids. Germline CDR1 and CDR2: DFQATT and SNEGSKA (reference sequence). The V gene end was trimmed by 6 bases and the J gene end by 1 base; junction bases not matched to a gene: 5. CDR3 residues: CSAKGLAGGGNTGELFF. The CDR3 nucleotides are TGCAGTGCCAAGGGACTAGCGGGAGGGGGGAACACCGGGGAGCTGTTTTTT.

As concerns this clonotype: A single base is all that separates this from a far larger clone, so a read error is likely. The gene calls are TRBV6-5 and TRBJ2-5; D not resolved. This CDR3 comprises 14 residues. The germline V gene encodes CDR1 MNHEY and CDR2 SVGAGI. Trimming removed 7 bases at V and 4 bases at J, with 16 bases between. In DNA form, the CDR3 reads TGTGCCAGCAACCCCCTGGAGCAAGCAGAGACCCAGTACTTC. This encodes CASNPLEQAETQYF.

Ten or more counts support this clonotype. The gene calls are TRBV6-6 and TRBJ2-7; D perhaps matches TRBD1 (6 bases). Per germline, CDR1 MNHNY and CDR2 SVGAGI (reference sequence). The CDR3 length is 14 residues. Deletions cut 5 bases from V and 2 bases from J, with 13 bases between. The CDR3 is CASSPYRVTYEQYF. The CDR3 DNA follows: TGTGCCAGCAGTCCCTACAGGGTTACCTACGAGCAGTACTTC.

Details on this clonotype: The junction and the germline gene differ at one end; a read error may be behind it. The rearrangement links TRBV20-1 to TRBJ2-7; TRBD2 matches 14 bases. Germline values: CDR1 DFQATT, CDR2 SNEGSKA (reference sequence). CDR3 length: 16 amino acids. In nucleotides, the CDR3 is TGCAGCGTCAGTGGGACTAGCGGGGGAATTACCTACGGGCAGTACTTC. It is translated as CSVSGTSGGITYGQYF.

This clonotype has a count of ten or more. CDR3 nucleotides: TGCAGTGCTAGACGTGCTAGCACAGATACGCAGTATTTT. Amino acid sequence: CSARRASTDTQYF. The chain employs TRBV20-1 and TRBJ2-3; D is unresolved. CDR1 and CDR2 (germline): DFQATT, SNEGSKA (reference sequence). V lost 2 bases and J 0 bases, leaving 6 bases between the germline ends. The CDR3 loop spans 13 amino acids.

This clonotype was observed at least ten times. The chain links TRBV5-1 to TRBJ2-7; 9 bases agree with TRBD2. Germline V CDR1 and CDR2: SGHRS, YFSETQ. V shed 0 bases, J shed 2 bases, and the junction held 3 bases outside the gene matches. The CDR3 contains 15 residues. The CDR3 DNA sequence: TGCGCCAGCAGCTTGGCCGCTAGCGGGACCTACGAGCAGTACTTC. Encoded protein: CASSLAASGTYEQYF.

This clonotype rates as medium-sized (0.01 to 0.1%). V and J are TRBV6-5 and TRBJ2-2; D remains unclear. Germline CDR1 and CDR2: MNHEY and SVGAGI. The CDR3 runs to 12 residues. V was trimmed by 4 bases and J by 6 bases, leaving 6 bases between them. The CDR3 DNA follows: TGTGCCAGCAGTTCCTGGCCCGGGGAGCTGTTTTTT. Translation: CASSSWPGELFF.

This clonotype is medium-sized (0.01 to 0.1%) by share. The V call is TRBV28, the J call TRBJ2-5; D may be TRBD1 (5 bases). Germline CDR1 is MDHEN and CDR2 is SYDVKM. V was cut by 5 bases and J by 4 bases, with 5 bases left in between. The CDR3 spans 11 residues. CDR3 bases: TGTGCCAGCAGTACAGGAGAGACCCAGTACTTC. It specifies CASSTGETQYF.

In this sample, this clonotype turned up many times. This sequence joins TRBV12-3 or TRBV12-4 and TRBJ2-3; D call uncertain. Trimming left V 6 bases short and J 2 bases short, with 6 bases between. The CDR3 is 12 amino acids. The CDR3 sequence: CASRGITDTQYF. The CDR3, as DNA: TGTGCCAGCAGGGGGATCACAGATACGCAGTATTTT.

This clonotype was counted at least ten times. The chain links TRBV29-1 to TRBJ2-2; D tentatively fits TRBD1 or TRBD2 (7 bases each). This CDR3 contains 16 residues. V was shortened by 0 bases and J by 4 bases, with 15 bases between the two germline ends. Germline V lookup: CDR1 SQVTM, CDR2 ANQGSEA. CDR3 in DNA: TGCAGCGTTGAAGATTTAAGCAGGGGGGGCACCGGGGAGCTGTTTTTT. Amino acid sequence: CSVEDLSRGGTGELFF.

Comments on this clonotype: A read error may be the cause here, since a much bigger clone is one base away. This rearrangement joins TRBV19 to TRBJ1-1; D might be TRBD1 (6 bases). V was cut by 5 bases and J by 1 base, with 11 bases left in between. The CDR3 runs 14 residues. The germline V gene encodes CDR1 LNHDA and CDR2 SQIVND (reference sequence). Here the CDR3 reads CASSRRGENTEAFF. The DNA for the CDR3 is TGTGCCAGTAGTCGCAGGGGAGAGAACACTGAAGCTTTCTTT. The full variable domain, in which reference TRBV19 and TRBJ1-1 provide the parts outside the CDR3, is DGGITQSPKYLFRKEGQNVTLSCEQNLNHDAMYWYRQDPGQGLRLIYYSQIVNDFQKGDIAEGYSVSREKKESFPLTVTSAQKNPTAFYLCASSRRGENTEAFFGQGTRLTVV.

Comment on this clonotype: The junction departs from the called germline gene at one end, perhaps through a read error. The chain couples TRBV24-1 to TRBJ2-2; D unresolved. The CDR3 has 17 amino acids. CDR1 is KGHDR and CDR2 is SFDVKD in the germline V gene. This chain's CDR3 is CVTSDLKLAMNTGELFF. CDR3 sequence (DNA): TGTGTCACCAGTGACCTCAAATTGGCGATGAACACCGGGGAGCTGTTTTTT.

At least ten counts were recorded for this clonotype. The chain combines TRBV11-2 with TRBJ2-5; D gene uncertain. Deletions cut 1 base from V and 2 bases from J, with 5 bases between. The germline CDR1 and CDR2 sequences are SGHAT and FQNNGV. This CDR3 has 13 residues. The CDR3 sequence is CASSLAEQETQYF. CDR3 DNA sequence: TGTGCCAGCAGCTTAGCAGAACAAGAGACCCAGTACTTC.

This clonotype has a count of ten or more. The chain combines TRBV10-3 with TRBJ2-1; D is perhaps TRBD1 (5 bases). The germline gives CDR1 ENHRY, CDR2 SYGVKD. The CDR3 contains 14 residues. The V and J ends lost 5 bases and 3 bases respectively, with 11 bases between them. This CDR3 is CAISTGALYNEQFF. CDR3 in DNA: TGTGCCATCAGTACAGGTGCCCTCTACAATGAGCAGTTCTTC.

This clonotype was seen many times. The chain joins TRBV18 to TRBJ2-5; no clear D. Germline V gene lookup returns CDR1 KGHSH and CDR2 LQKENI. The V gene lost 2 bases and the J gene lost 0 bases, with 7 bases spanning the gap. The CDR3 is 14 residues long. The CDR3 is CASSPGIYQETQYF. The CDR3 DNA follows: TGTGCCAGCTCACCAGGAATTTACCAAGAGACCCAGTACTTC.

This clonotype was seen at least ten times. CDR3 coding DNA: TGTGCCAGCAGTGCCTGGGCTGAGCAGTACTTC. Translating gives CASSAWAEQYF. This chain links TRBV25-1 with TRBJ2-7, with D unclear. V was clipped by 4 bases and J by 7 bases, with 8 bases between them. Germline lookup yields CDR1 MGHDK and CDR2 SYGVNS. CDR3 size: 11 residues.

This clonotype was counted many times. The V and J genes are TRBV12-3 or TRBV12-4 and TRBJ2-3; no reliable D call. V was clipped by 5 bases and J by 6 bases, with 18 bases between them. The CDR3 runs to 15 residues. The DNA for the CDR3 is TGTGCCAGCAGTCCAATGGGATCGATTTGGGATACGCAGTATTTT. The encoded protein is CASSPMGSIWDTQYF.

This clonotype was seen repeatedly, ten times or more. The gene calls are TRBV6-6 and TRBJ2-2; D could derive from TRBD1 or TRBD2 (5 bases each). This CDR3 is built from 14 residues. V was shortened by 2 bases and J by 5 bases, with 9 bases between the two germline ends. Germline CDR1 and CDR2: MNHNY and SVGAGI (reference sequence). The CDR3 reads CASSYRDGTGELFF. DNA for the CDR3: TGTGCCAGCAGTTACCGGGACGGGACCGGGGAGCTGTTTTTT.